The sequence of this T cell receptor (beta chain) was determined in a study of shared clonotypes between healthy human individuals. Whole-study context: For every donor, three CD4 naive, three CD4 memory, two CD8 naive and one CD8 memory plates were used.

A single count supports this clone. Naive CD8 isolation took CD45RO-negative cells positively selected for CCR7 and excluded terminally differentiated effector memory CD45RA+ cells. Method: immunoSEQ multiplex PCR; TCRdb's copy keeps in-frame clones and lacks some. The data show 750,000 to 1,000,000 clones, around 93% seen once. Sequencing input: naive CD8+ T cells sorted from blood. This TCR was recovered from a man younger than 40 in good health.

The CDR3 DNA follows: TGTGCCAGCAGCCGGGGGGACACCGTTTACAATGAGCAGTTCTTC. It yields the protein CASSRGDTVYNEQFF. The chain recombines TRBV7-2 with TRBJ2-1, with D maybe TRBD2 (7 bases). Germline CDR1 and CDR2: SGHTA and FQGNSA. There are 15 residues in the CDR3. Trimming left V 5 bases short and J 4 bases short, with 15 bases between.